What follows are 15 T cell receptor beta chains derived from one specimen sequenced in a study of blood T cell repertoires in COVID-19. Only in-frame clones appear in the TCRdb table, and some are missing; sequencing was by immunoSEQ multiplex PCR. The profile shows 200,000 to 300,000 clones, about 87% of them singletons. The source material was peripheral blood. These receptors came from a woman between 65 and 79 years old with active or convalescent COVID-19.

Written as DNA, the CDR3 is TGTGCCACGGGGGGAGGGTACACTGAAGCTTTCTTT. The encoded protein is CATGGGYTEAFF. The chain combines TRBV28 with TRBJ1-1, with a weak D call TRBD1 (5 bases). The CDR3 contains 12 residues. Germline-derived CDR1 and CDR2 are MDHEN and SYDVKM. Deletions cut 10 bases from V and 3 bases from J, with 12 bases between.

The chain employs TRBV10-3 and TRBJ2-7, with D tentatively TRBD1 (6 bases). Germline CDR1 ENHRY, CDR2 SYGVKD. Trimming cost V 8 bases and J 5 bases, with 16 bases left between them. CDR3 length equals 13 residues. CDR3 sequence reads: CAIGGRGRDEQYF. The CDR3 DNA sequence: TGTGCCATCGGGGGCAGGGGCAGAGACGAGCAGTACTTC.

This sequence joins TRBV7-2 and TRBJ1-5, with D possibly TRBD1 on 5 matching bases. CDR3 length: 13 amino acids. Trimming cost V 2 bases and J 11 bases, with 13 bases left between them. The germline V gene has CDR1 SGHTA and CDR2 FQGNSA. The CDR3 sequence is CASSLYGGGTQHF. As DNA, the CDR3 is TGTGCCAGCAGCTTATATGGGGGGGGGACCCAGCATTTT.

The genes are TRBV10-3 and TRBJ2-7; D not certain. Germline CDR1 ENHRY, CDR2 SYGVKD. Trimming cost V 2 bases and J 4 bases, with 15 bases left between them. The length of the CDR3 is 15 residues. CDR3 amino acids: CAISEPRPTEYEQYF. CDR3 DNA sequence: TGTGCCATCAGTGAGCCGAGACCCACAGAGTACGAGCAGTACTTC.

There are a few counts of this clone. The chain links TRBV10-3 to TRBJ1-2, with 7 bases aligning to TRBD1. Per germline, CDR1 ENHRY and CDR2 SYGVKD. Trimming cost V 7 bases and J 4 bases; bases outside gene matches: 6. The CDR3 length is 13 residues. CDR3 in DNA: TGTGCCATCAAACCGGACAGGAGCTATGGCTACACCTTC. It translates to CAIKPDRSYGYTF.

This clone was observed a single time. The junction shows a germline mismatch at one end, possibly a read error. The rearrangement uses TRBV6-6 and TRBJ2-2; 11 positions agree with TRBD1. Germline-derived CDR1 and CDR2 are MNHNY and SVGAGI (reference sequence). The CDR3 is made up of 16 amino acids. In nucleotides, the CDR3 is TGTGCCAGCAGTGACTCCGGGACAGGGGGCACCGGGGAGCTGTTTTTT. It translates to CASSDSGTGGTGELFF.

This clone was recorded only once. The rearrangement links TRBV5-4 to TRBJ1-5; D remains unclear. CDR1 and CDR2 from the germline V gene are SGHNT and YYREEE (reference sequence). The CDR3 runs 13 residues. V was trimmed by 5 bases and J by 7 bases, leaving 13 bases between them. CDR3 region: CASSNRGEQPQHF. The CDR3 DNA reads TGTGCCAGCAGTAATCGCGGGGAGCAGCCCCAGCATTTT.

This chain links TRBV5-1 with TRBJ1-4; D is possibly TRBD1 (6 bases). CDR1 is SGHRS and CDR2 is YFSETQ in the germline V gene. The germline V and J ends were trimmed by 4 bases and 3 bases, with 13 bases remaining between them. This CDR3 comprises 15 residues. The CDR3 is CASSLGQLPNEKLFF. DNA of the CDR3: TGCGCCAGCAGCCTAGGACAGCTCCCTAATGAAAAACTGTTTTTT.

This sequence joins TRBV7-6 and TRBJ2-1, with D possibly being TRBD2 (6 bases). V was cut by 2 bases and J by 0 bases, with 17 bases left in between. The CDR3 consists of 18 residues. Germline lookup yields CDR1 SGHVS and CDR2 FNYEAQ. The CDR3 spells CASSLSVWVGGSYNEQFF. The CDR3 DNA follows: TGTGCCAGCAGCTTAAGTGTTTGGGTGGGGGGCTCCTACAATGAGCAGTTCTTC. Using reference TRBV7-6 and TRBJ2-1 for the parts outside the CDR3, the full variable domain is GAGVSQSPRYKVTKRGQDVALRCDPISGHVSLYWYRQALGQGPEFLTYFNYEAQQDKSGLPNDRFSAERPEGSISTLTIQRTEQRDSAMYRCASSLSVWVGGSYNEQFFGPGTRLTVL.

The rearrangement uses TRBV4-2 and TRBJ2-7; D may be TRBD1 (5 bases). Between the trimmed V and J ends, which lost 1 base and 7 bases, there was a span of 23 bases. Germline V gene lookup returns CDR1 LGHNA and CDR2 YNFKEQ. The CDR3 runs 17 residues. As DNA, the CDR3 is TGTGCCAGCAGCCAAGCCCCTACAGGTCTAAAACTATGGGAGCAGTACTTC. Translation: CASSQAPTGLKLWEQYF.

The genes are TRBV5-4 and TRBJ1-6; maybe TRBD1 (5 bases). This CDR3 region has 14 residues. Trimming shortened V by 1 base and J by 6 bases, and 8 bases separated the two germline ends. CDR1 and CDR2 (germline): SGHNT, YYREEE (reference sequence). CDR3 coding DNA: TGTGCCAGCAGCTTGCAGGGTGGTAATTCACCCCTCCACTTT. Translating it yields CASSLQGGNSPLHF.

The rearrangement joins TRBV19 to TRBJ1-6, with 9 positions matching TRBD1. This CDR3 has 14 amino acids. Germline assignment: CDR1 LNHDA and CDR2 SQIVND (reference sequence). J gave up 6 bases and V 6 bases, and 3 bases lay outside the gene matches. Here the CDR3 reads CASSTDRGNSPLHF. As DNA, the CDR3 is TGTGCCAGTAGCACGGACAGGGGTAATTCACCCCTCCACTTT.

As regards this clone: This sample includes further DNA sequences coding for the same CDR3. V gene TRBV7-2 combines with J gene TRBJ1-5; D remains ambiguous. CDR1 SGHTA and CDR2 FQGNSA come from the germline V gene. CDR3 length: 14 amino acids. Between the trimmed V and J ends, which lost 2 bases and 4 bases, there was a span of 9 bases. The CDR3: CASSLTGLNQPQHF. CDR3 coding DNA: TGTGCCAGCAGCTTAACTGGTCTTAATCAGCCCCAGCATTTT.

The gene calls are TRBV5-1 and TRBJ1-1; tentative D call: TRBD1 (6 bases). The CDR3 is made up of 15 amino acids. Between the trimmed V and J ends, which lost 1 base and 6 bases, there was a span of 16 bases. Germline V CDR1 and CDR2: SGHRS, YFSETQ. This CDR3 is CASSLMGGPLAEAFF. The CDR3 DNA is TGCGCCAGCAGCTTGATGGGGGGGCCCCTCGCTGAAGCTTTCTTT. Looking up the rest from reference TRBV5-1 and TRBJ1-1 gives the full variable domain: KAGVTQTPRYLIKTRGQQVTLSCSPISGHRSVSWYQQTPGQGLQFLFEYFSETQRNKGNFPGRFSGRQFSNSRSEMNVSTLELGDSALYLCASSLMGGPLAEAFFGQGTRLTVV.

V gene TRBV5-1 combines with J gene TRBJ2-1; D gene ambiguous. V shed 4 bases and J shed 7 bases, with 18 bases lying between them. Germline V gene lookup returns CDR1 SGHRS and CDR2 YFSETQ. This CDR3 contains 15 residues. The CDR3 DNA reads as TGCGCCAGCAGCATGGATGGGCCAAGGTTGAATGAGCAGTTCTTC. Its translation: CASSMDGPRLNEQFF.